This T cell receptor beta chain was sequenced during a study of regulatory T cells in long-lasting Graves disease. This clonotype has ten or more counts. Arm-PCR of CDR3 regions and iRepertoire HTBI primers were used to build TCR beta libraries. Each CDR3 protein gets one entry after TCRdb re-called the multiplex PCR reads with MiXCR. This table has 400,000 to 550,000 distinct CDR3 sequences, about 16% appearing once. Indicated time point: newly diagnosed GD, antithyroid drugs for less than 3 months. TCR sequences were obtained from RNA taken from PBMCs. The CDR3 spans 13 residues. Germline assignment: CDR1 SQVTM and CDR2 ANQGSEA. The V end lost 3 bases, the J end lost 1 base, and 10 bases lay between the germline ends. This same sample was also part of a study on T cells in Graves' hyperthyroidism and ophthalmopathy. That paper adds: The blood repertoire included most of the expanded thyroid clonotypes above 0.001.

This material consisted of peripheral blood mononuclear cells (PBMCs), taken at new diagnosis, from a patient treated with antithyroid drugs. The J gene is TRBJ2-7, the V gene TRBV29-1, with a possible D match to TRBD2 (5 bases). This receptor was obtained from a woman younger than 45 with Graves disease. The CDR3 nucleotides are TGCAGCGTTGAGTTAGGGAGTTCCTACGAGCAGTACTTC. Its protein product is CSVELGSSYEQYF.